This is a list of T cell receptor beta chains from one sample in a study of memory CD4+ T cells and cytomegalovirus serostatus. Method: immunoSEQ multiplex PCR; TCRdb's copy keeps in-frame clones and lacks some. The repertoire has fewer than 75,000 clones, less than 85% of them found once; the top ten carry around 0.83%. Specimen: memory CD4+ T cells from blood. The receptors come from an adult in good health and CMV-seronegative. Both conserved end residues are part of each CDR3. D genes are given only for firm matches. Some rows have no size entry. The others give once, few or many, or a class for an expanded clone.

j_call d_call v_call clone_size cdr3_length cdr3_nt cdr3_aa
TRBJ1-3 NA TRBV20-1 NA 11 TGCAGTGCTATGGTTCGAAACACCATATATTTT CSAMVRNTIYF
TRBJ1-1 NA TRBV14 NA 12 TGTGCCAGCAGCCTCTCGGTCACTGAAGCTTTCTTT CASSLSVTEAFF
TRBJ2-7 NA TRBV6-4 NA 14 TGTGCCACCACGAGACCCGCAGCCCCCTACGAGCAGTACTTC CATTRPAAPYEQYF
TRBJ1-1 NA TRBV6-4 NA 13 TGTGCCAGCAGTGTGGAACCATACACTGAAGCTTTCTTT CASSVEPYTEAFF
TRBJ2-5 NA TRBV30 NA 13 TGTGCCTGGAGTAAGGGGACCCAAGAGACCCAGTACTTC CAWSKGTQETQYF
TRBJ2-5 NA TRBV28 NA 13 TGTGCCAGCAGTTCCCGTCTGATCGAGACCCAGTACTTC CASSSRLIETQYF
TRBJ1-3 TRBD1 TRBV28 few 15 TGTGCCAGCAGAAACGGAGGGGGCCTTGGAAACACCATATATTTT CASRNGGGLGNTIYF
TRBJ1-5 NA TRBV9 NA 15 TGTGCCAGCAGCGCGTCAGGGGTTAGCAATCAGCCCCAGCATTTT CASSASGVSNQPQHF
TRBJ1-5 NA TRBV7-2 NA 13 TGTGCCAGCAGCTTAGGTAGCAGTCAGCCCCAGCATTTT CASSLGSSQPQHF
TRBJ1-1 TRBD1 TRBV4-1 NA 15 TGCGCCAGCAGCCACCCGACAGGGGGGAACACTGAAGCTTTCTTT CASSHPTGGNTEAFF
TRBJ1-2 NA TRBV28 NA 14 TGTGCCAGCGAGAGCGGTCAGGGGCGCCGGGGCTACACCTTC CASESGQGRRGYTF
TRBJ2-1 TRBD1 TRBV2 NA 18 TGTGCCAGCAGTGAAGCGCTTCTGACAGGGGTCCCCTACAATGAGCAGTTCTTC CASSEALLTGVPYNEQFF
TRBJ2-7 NA TRBV18 once 15 TGTGCCAGCTCACGGGAGACTTTTGGACCCTACGAGCAGTACTTC CASSRETFGPYEQYF